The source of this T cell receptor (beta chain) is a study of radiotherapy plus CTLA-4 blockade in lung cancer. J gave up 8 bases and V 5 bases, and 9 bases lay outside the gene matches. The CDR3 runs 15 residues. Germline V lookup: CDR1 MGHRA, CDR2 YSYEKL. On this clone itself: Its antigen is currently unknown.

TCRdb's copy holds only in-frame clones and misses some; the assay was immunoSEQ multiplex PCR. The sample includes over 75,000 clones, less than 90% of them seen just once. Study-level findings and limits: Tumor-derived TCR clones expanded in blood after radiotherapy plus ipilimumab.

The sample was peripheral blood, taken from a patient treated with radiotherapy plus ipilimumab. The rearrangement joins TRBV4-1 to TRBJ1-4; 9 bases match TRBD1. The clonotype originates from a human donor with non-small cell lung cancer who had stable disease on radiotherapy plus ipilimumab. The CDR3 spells CASSDHTGGAEKLFF. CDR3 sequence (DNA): TGCGCCAGCAGCGATCACACAGGGGGCGCGGAAAAACTGTTTTTT.